This T cell receptor (beta chain) was profiled in a study of blood T cell repertoires in COVID-19. About the research overall: Italy, Spain and the United States were the sources of the convalescent and acute COVID-19 samples. T cells, B-cell-depleted T cells, or PBMCs provided the cDNA or gDNA that served as material.

Turning to this clone: Sequence at one end of the junction differs from germline and may be a read error.

The method was immunoSEQ multiplex PCR; TCRdb's version includes in-frame clones alone and lacks a portion of them. This sample carries around 30,000 clones, around 87% of them seen once, and the ten largest clones take roughly 1.4%. This CDR3 has 17 amino acids. Germline values: CDR1 SNHLY, CDR2 FYNNEI. Sample: peripheral blood. The TCR was taken from a man aged 60 to 75 with active COVID-19. The rearrangement uses TRBV2 and TRBJ2-5; 8 nucleotides match TRBD2. The CDR3 region is CASSQAAWTSRGETQYF. CDR3 nucleotide sequence: TGTGCCAGCAGTCAAGCCGCCTGGACTAGCCGCGGGGAGACCCAGTACTTC.